This T cell receptor (beta chain) was captured in a study of T cell repertoires in cytomegalovirus infection. Background on the study: Indications came from public TCR beta signatures; they pointed to CMV infection and to a matching HLA type. General study points: Identification of carriers of CMV plus the relevant HLA was achieved through cumulative public TCR beta family frequency. What dominated the ex vivo response were HLA-C-restricted CMV-specific TCR beta clonotypes.

TCRdb redid the calling of the reads with MiXCR, one entry per CDR3 protein. The profile covers about 700,000 distinct CDR3 sequences, with around 30% appearing a single time and about 20% taken by the ten largest. V was cut by 4 bases and J by 4 bases, with 17 bases left in between. CDR1 and CDR2 from the germline V gene are DFQATT and SNEGSKA (reference sequence). This CDR3 region has 15 residues. Turning to this clonotype: Its antigen is unidentified.

The chain recombines TRBV20-1 with TRBJ2-1, with TRBD1 as a possible D gene (5 bases). The specimen comprised cultured PBMCs, sampled from culture after CMV antigen stimulation. The receptor comes from a human donor in good health (CMV status not recorded). Some clones in this sample may be carry-over from other donors' samples. CDR3 sequence: CSAKGRLSMYNEQFF. The CDR3 nucleotides are TGCAGTGCTAAGGGGCGGCTGAGTATGTACAATGAGCAGTTCTTC.